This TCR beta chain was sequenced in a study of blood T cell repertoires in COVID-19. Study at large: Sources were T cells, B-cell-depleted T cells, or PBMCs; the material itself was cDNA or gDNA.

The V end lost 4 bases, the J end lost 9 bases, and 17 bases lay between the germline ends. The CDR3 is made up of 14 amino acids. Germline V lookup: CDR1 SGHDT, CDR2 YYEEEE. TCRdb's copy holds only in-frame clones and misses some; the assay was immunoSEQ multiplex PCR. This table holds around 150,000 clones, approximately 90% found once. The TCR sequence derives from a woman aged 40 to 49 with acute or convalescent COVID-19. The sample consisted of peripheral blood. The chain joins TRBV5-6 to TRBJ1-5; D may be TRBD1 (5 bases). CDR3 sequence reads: CASSRMNTGAPQHF. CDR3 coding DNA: TGTGCCAGCAGCCGGATGAATACAGGAGCGCCCCAGCATTTT.